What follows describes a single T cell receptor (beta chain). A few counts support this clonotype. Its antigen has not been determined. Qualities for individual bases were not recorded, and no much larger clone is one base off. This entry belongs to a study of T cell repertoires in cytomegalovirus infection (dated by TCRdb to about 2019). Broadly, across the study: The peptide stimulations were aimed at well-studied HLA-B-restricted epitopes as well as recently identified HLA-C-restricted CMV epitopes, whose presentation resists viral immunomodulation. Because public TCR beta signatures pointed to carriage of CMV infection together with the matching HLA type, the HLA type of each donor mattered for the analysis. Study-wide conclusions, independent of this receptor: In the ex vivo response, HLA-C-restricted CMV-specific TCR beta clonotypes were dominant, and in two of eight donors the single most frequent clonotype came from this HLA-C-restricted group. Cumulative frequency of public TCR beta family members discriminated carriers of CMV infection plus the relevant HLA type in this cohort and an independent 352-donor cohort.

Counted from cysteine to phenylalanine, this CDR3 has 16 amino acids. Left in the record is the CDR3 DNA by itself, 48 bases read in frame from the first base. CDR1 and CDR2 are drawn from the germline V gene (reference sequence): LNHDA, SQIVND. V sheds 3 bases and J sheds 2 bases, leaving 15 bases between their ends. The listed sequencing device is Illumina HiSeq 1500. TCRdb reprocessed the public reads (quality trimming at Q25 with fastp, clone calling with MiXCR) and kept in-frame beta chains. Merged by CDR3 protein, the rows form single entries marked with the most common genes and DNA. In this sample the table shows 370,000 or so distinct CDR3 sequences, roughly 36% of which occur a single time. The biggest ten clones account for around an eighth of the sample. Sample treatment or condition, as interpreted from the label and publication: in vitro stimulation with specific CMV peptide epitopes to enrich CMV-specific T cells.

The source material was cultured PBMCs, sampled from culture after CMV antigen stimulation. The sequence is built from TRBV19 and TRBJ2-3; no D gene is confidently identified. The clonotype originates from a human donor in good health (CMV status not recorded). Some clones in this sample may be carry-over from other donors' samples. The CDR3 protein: CASSILNWPDTDTQYF. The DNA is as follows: TGTGCCAGTAGTATCCTCAACTGGCCGGACACAGATACGCAGTATTTT.